The clone carrying this T cell receptor beta chain was detected many times. Antigen unknown. Library construction for TCR beta used iRepertoire HTBI primers and Arm-PCR of CDR3 regions. TCRdb itself ran the multiplex PCR reads through MiXCR, one entry per CDR3 protein. The sample carries more than 400,000 distinct CDR3 sequences, 15% to 20% recorded once. Time point described: newly diagnosed GD, antithyroid drugs for less than 3 months. RNA from PBMCs was the source of the TCR library. Germline V CDR1 and CDR2: DFQATT, SNEGSKA (reference sequence). The CDR3 has 16 residues. Trimming removed 0 bases from V and 7 bases from J; junction bases left unmatched: 13. These data belong to a study of regulatory T cells in long-lasting Graves disease. Overall study results and limits: Preferential use of TRBV28, TRBJ1-2 and TRBJ2-5 was seen in persistent disease.

The same sample was also used in a study of T cells in Graves' hyperthyroidism and ophthalmopathy.

This receptor was identified in a man aged 40-49 years with Graves disease. The chain couples TRBV20-1 to TRBJ2-7; TRBD2 aligns across 9 bases. The sample in question was peripheral blood mononuclear cells (PBMCs), obtained at new diagnosis, from a patient treated with antithyroid drugs. DNA for the CDR3: TGCAGTGCTAGAGATCGGGTTGCGGGAGGGCTAAAAGAGCAGTACTTC. Amino acids: CSARDRVAGGLKEQYF.